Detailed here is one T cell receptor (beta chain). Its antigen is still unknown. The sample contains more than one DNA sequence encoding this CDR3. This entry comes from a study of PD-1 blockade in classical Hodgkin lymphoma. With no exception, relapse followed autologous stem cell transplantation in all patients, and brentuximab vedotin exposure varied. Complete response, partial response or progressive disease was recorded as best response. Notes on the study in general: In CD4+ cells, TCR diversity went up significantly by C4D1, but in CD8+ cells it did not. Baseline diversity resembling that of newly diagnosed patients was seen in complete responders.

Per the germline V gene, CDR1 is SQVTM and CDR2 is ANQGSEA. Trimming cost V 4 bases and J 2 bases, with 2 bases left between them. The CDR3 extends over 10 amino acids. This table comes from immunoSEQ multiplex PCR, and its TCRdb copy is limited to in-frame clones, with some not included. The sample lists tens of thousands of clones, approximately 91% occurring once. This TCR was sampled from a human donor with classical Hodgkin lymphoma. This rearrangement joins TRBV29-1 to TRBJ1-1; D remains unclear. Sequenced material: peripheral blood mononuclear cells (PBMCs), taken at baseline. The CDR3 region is CSVGNTEAFF. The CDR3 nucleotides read TGCAGCGTTGGCAACACTGAAGCTTTCTTT.